Given below is one T cell receptor (beta chain) in context. This clone was observed a single time. Its specific antigen is unknown. Base qualities are not provided; no much larger clone lies one nucleotide away. Donors were healthy HIV-negative adults with no recently reported acute infections or vaccinations. Every donor was a Caucasian adult living in Nashville, Tennessee, USA. Magnetic negative selection was used to enrich CD4+ T cells, after which naive cells were positively selected on CD45RA and the negative fraction became the memory subset. After blood collection by leukapheresis, PBMCs were isolated using Ficoll-Histopaque density gradient centrifugation and then cryopreserved in the vapor phase of liquid nitrogen. Analytical flow cytometry was used to check the purity and quantity of every magnetically sorted T cell population. From each sorted fraction, genomic DNA was isolated and quantified by UV absorbance on a Nanodrop 2000c.

The sample originates from a study of shared clonotypes between healthy human individuals (dated by TCRdb to 2018 to 2021). For the wider study: A couple of women and a few men aged 18 to 49 years were included in the cohort. For each donor, CD4 naive and CD4 memory were each run on three plates, CD8 naive on two plates, and CD8 memory on one plate. The study deeply sequenced blood TCR repertoires of about five healthy adults to estimate repertoire size and the extent of clonotype sharing between individuals. Libraries were prepared and TCR repertoires were sequenced by different laboratories using diverse techniques, in order to increase sequencing depth and limit assay-specific biases. Leukapheresis yielded between about 0.94 and 10 billion PBMCs per donor.

General study outcomes and caveats: Rarefaction of sorted-subset datasets indicated incomplete sequencing despite the large sequencing depth. Sharing across a handful of donors was observed for approximately 5% of naive CD4, 3% to 3.5% of naive CD8, roughly 2.3% of memory CD4, and about 0.4% of memory CD8 clonotypes. Compared with non-shared clonotypes, clonotypes shared by all four sorted-subset donors had higher generation probabilities. Larger estimated clonotype richness was generally found for naive subsets than for memory subsets. Sampling was limited to blood, and TCR repertoires in tissue likely differ from TCR repertoires in blood. Based on pairwise subsampling, the degree of clonotype sharing among donors was expected to be affected by sequencing depth. The small number of donors limited the genetic and exposure-history diversity represented.

TCR CDR3 regions were amplified from genomic DNA by multiplex PCR using the deep immunoSEQ assay. For each cell subset, the extracted genomic DNA was distributed evenly across all wells of several immunoSEQ 96-well plates, and each plate served as one replicate. For sorted subsets, each replicate PCR was loaded with about 0.2 ug genomic DNA, equivalent to 25,000 to 35,000 T cell genomes. The purified libraries were quantified using a Qubit 3.0 fluorometer, sized with a Bioanalyzer 2100, and then quantified again using the KAPA Library Quantification kit. Every immunoSEQ 96-well plate was sequenced on a separate single-read 150-cycle Illumina NextSeq 550 flow cell. The original pipeline was this. The immunoSEQ output contained only junctional sequences without quality scores, so filtering could not match that applied to full-length reads. To assign V/J genes and CDR3, sequences were annotated using PyIR, a Python wrapper for IgBLAST v1.9, with IMGT germline references. Reads were removed for weak V/J assignments (E-value above 1e-6), missing CDR3, stop codons, out-of-frame junctions, or ambiguous translated residues. V3J clonotypes were defined by identical inferred V gene, J gene, and CDR3 amino acid sequence. Percentage overlap between repertoires was calculated by dividing the number of shared unique clonotypes by the size of the smaller repertoire. Richness of each repertoire was evaluated using RTK rarefaction, the Chao1 estimator, and Recon v2.1 estimates of unobserved clonotypes. For all TCRbeta clonotypes obtained by the gDNA method from a few donors, generation probabilities were computed with OLGA. Sourced from immuneACCESS, this table was stored by TCRdb with only in-frame sequences that have V and J called. A share of the clones is absent; for the studies checked, an unresolved V gene accounts for under half, and the remainder has no known explanation. The V and J calls and the clone size are those of that table, but D and trimming were determined from the DNA. The sample table shows more than 900,000 clones, and about four fifths are seen once. The ten largest clones take up roughly 0.55% of the sample.

The sequenced sample was memory CD4+ T cells from PBMCs. According to the study, the label for this sample's cell subset or site signals: CD45RA-negative fraction. The clonotype originates from a man aged 18 to 30 in good health. Some clones in this sample may be carry-over from other donors' samples.

This receptor carries the CDR3 CASSLEALGETQYF. The DNA sequence reads TGCGCCAGCAGCTTAGAGGCCCTGGGAGAGACCCAGTACTTC. The sequence is built from TRBV5-1 and TRBJ2-5; no D segment can be confidently identified. Inclusive of the bounding cysteine and phenylalanine, the CDR3 is 14 residues long. Just the 42-base CDR3 DNA is kept, in frame starting at base 1. Reading the germline V gene gives CDR1 SGHRS and CDR2 YFSETQ. V was cut back by 2 bases and J by 4 bases, leaving a gap of 12 bases between them.